This entry features one T cell receptor (beta chain) sequence. Its specificity is unknown. The data originate from a study of T-cell memory formation after mild COVID-19. Whole-study findings and limits: Among clones peaking at day 37 in the second wave, SARS-CoV-2 specificity remained unconfirmed. Contracting clones from day 15 to 85 showed balanced CD4/CD8; later expanders favored CD4+.

CDR1 is LGHNA and CDR2 is YNFKEQ in the germline V gene. The CDR3 runs 17 residues. The V end lost 5 bases, the J end lost 4 bases, and 22 bases lay between the germline ends. Amplification by 5'RACE using constant-segment primers produced TCR alpha and TCR beta cDNA libraries that carried sample barcodes and UMIs. TCRdb re-analysed the 5' RACE reads in MiXCR, keeping a single row per CDR3 protein. Of some 200,000 distinct CDR3 sequences in the sample, around 21% are singletons; the top ten hold approximately 22%. The source of this sequence is an adult woman who had mild COVID-19 (a few samples of this study predate the infection). Cell type and time point are not known. The J gene is TRBJ2-3, the V gene TRBV4-2; tentatively, D is TRBD2 (5 bases). The sequencing sample was made of PBMCs or a T cell subset sorted from them (not recorded which). The CDR3 sequence: CASSAPGGGVGADTQYF. CDR3 nucleotides: TGTGCCAGCAGCGCCCCCGGCGGAGGTGTAGGTGCAGATACGCAGTATTTT.